Following are 18 T cell receptor beta chains from one sample sequenced in a study of metastatic and nonmetastatic thyroid tumors. TCRdb reanalyzed the PCR reads with MiXCR. The profile shows 89,000 or so clones, 7.5% to 9% of them singletons. Among the patients, none had received any treatment before thyroid surgery. Specimen: blood. The receptor set was obtained from a female donor with papillary thyroid cancer or a benign thyroid nodule (not recorded which). Some clones in this sample may be carry-over from other donors' samples.

This clone was recorded a few times. The chain carries TRBV6-6 and TRBJ2-7, with 7 nucleotides matching TRBD2. The trim removed 0 bases at V and 2 bases at J, leaving 4 bases unmatched. From germline, CDR1 is MNHNY and CDR2 SVGAGI (reference sequence). This CDR3 is built from 15 residues. The CDR3 region is CASSYSEAGAYEQYF. The CDR3 DNA sequence: TGTGCCAGCAGTTACTCGGAGGCGGGGGCCTACGAGCAGTACTTC.

This clone was observed many times. The rearrangement uses TRBV7-2 and TRBJ2-7, with D hard to call. V gave up 1 base and J gave up 0 bases, with 7 bases separating them. The CDR3 runs 14 residues. Germline lookup yields CDR1 SGHTA and CDR2 FQGNSA. CDR3 in DNA: TGTGCCAGCAGCTTAGACCGGATCTCCTACGAGCAGTACTTC. Translation: CASSLDRISYEQYF.

This clone was seen at least ten times. V is TRBV2 and J is TRBJ1-5; TRBD1 matches at 7 bases. CDR3 length: 13 residues. Per germline, CDR1 SNHLY and CDR2 FYNNEI. Trimming removed 9 bases from V and 7 bases from J; junction bases left unmatched: 9. In nucleotides, the CDR3 is TGTGCCAGTCTTGGACAGGACGGCCAGCCCCAGCATTTT. This translates into CASLGQDGQPQHF.

The table lists this clone with many counts. This chain connects TRBV3-1 to TRBJ2-2; D uncertain. V was trimmed by 2 bases and J by 0 bases, leaving 10 bases between them. The CDR3 runs 16 residues. CDR1 LGHDT and CDR2 YNNKEL come from the germline V gene (reference sequence). CDR3 sequence: CASSQPRTTNTGELFF. In nucleotides, the CDR3 is TGTGCCAGCAGCCAACCTAGGACCACGAACACCGGGGAGCTGTTTTTT.

This clone was counted many times. The chain carries TRBV7-3 and TRBJ2-2; a weak D match, TRBD1 (5 bases). This CDR3 spans 13 amino acids. Between the trimmed V and J ends, which lost 4 bases and 5 bases, there was a span of 8 bases. CDR1 and CDR2 from the germline V gene are SGHTA and FQGTGA. The CDR3 DNA is TGTGCCAGCAGCTATCAGGGAACCGGGGAGCTGTTTTTT. It translates to CASSYQGTGELFF.

The sample holds many counts of this clone. The rearrangement links TRBV11-1 to TRBJ2-1, with D tentatively TRBD2 (7 bases). This CDR3 contains 18 residues. Trimming stripped 1 base from V and 6 bases from J, with 22 bases between. Germline CDR1 is SGHAT and CDR2 is FQDESV (reference sequence). The CDR3 reads CASSLGRERRGGLNEQFF. Written as DNA, the CDR3 is TGTGCCAGCAGCTTAGGACGGGAAAGGAGGGGGGGCCTCAATGAGCAGTTCTTC.

In this sample, this clone turned up many times. The V and J genes are TRBV27 and TRBJ2-2; the D is unclear. Between the trimmed V and J ends, which lost 5 bases and 6 bases, there was a span of 13 bases. The germline V gene has CDR1 MNHEY and CDR2 SMNVEV (reference sequence). The CDR3 loop spans 14 amino acids. The CDR3 loop reads CASSSPPFAGELFF. The CDR3 DNA follows: TGTGCCAGCAGTAGTCCCCCATTCGCCGGGGAGCTGTTTTTT.

This clone appeared many times. The chain joins TRBV28 to TRBJ2-5; 7 nucleotides align to TRBD2. There are 15 residues in the CDR3. V shed 3 bases, J shed 9 bases, and the junction held 13 bases outside the gene matches. CDR1 and CDR2 from the germline V gene are MDHEN and SYDVKM. The CDR3 DNA reads TGTGCCAGCAGTTTGGCGGGGGACCACGTGGGGGCCCAGTACTTC. It encodes CASSLAGDHVGAQYF.

This clone has at least ten counts. The chain carries TRBV5-4 and TRBJ2-3; D uncertain. Per germline, CDR1 SGHNT and CDR2 YYREEE (reference sequence). Between the trimmed V and J ends, which lost 5 bases and 0 bases, there was a span of 7 bases. The CDR3 extends over 13 amino acids. In DNA, the CDR3 is TGTGCCAGCAGAAAAGACAGCACAGATACGCAGTATTTT. Its protein is CASRKDSTDTQYF.

This clone was counted at least ten times. V is TRBV6-1 and J is TRBJ2-3; the D is unclear. Trimming removed 1 base at V and 1 base at J, with 12 bases between. Germline V gives CDR1 MNHNS, CDR2 SASEGT. The CDR3 has 16 residues. Here the CDR3 reads CASSEGTHYGTDTQYF. CDR3 sequence (DNA): TGTGCCAGCAGTGAAGGAACCCACTATGGCACAGATACGCAGTATTTT.

This clone has at least ten counts. The gene calls are TRBV20-1 and TRBJ1-4; TRBD1 aligns across 7 bases. The germline V gene encodes CDR1 DFQATT and CDR2 SNEGSKA (reference sequence). This CDR3 region has 12 residues. V lost 4 bases and J lost 8; bases outside the gene matches: 4. The DNA of the CDR3 is TGCAGTGCTACAGGGGGGGAAGAAAAACTGTTTTTT. Translating it yields CSATGGEEKLFF.

The table lists this clone with many counts. Within the sample, other DNA sequences also encode this same CDR3. The V call is TRBV11-1, the J call TRBJ1-1; no definite D call. Germline V gene lookup returns CDR1 SGHAT and CDR2 FQDESV (reference sequence). Trimming stripped 0 bases from V and 1 base from J, with 3 bases between. The CDR3 covers 13 residues. CDR3: CASSLARNTEAFF. The CDR3 coding sequence is TGTGCCAGCAGCTTAGCACGGAACACTGAAGCTTTCTTT.

The sample holds many counts of this clone. The chain joins TRBV7-2 to TRBJ1-1; D unclear. The V and J ends lost 1 base and 2 bases respectively, with 11 bases between them. This CDR3 is built from 15 residues. CDR1 is SGHTA, CDR2 FQGNSA, per germline. This CDR3 is CASSLVPTANTEAFF. For the CDR3, the DNA is TGTGCCAGCAGCTTAGTACCAACAGCTAACACTGAAGCTTTCTTT. The full variable domain, its missing parts supplied by reference TRBV7-2 and TRBJ1-1, is GAGVSQSPSNKVTEKGKDVELRCDPISGHTALYWYRQSLGQGLEFLIYFQGNSAPDKSGLPSDRFSAERTGGSVSTLTIQRTQQEDSAVYLCASSLVPTANTEAFFGQGTRLTVV.

This clone has more than one count but fewer than ten. This may arise from a read error, as a much more abundant clone is one base away. This chain joins TRBV12-3 or TRBV12-4 and TRBJ2-3; TRBD2 matches at 7 bases. The J segment lost 3 bases and the V segment lost 6 bases, leaving 9 bases of the junction unmatched. The CDR3 is 15 residues long. The CDR3 DNA is TGTGCCAGCAGCTTCTGGGAGCGGGGAACAGATACGCAGTATTTT. Translation: CASSFWERGTDTQYF.

In this sample, this clone turned up a few times. The V call is TRBV28, the J call TRBJ2-7; D is unclear. There are 12 residues in the CDR3. The V gene lost 5 bases and the J gene lost 3 bases, with 8 bases spanning the gap. The germline V gene encodes CDR1 MDHEN and CDR2 SYDVKM. The CDR3 bases are TGTGCCAGCAGTCCTCAGTTCTACGAGCAGTACTTC. Its protein product is CASSPQFYEQYF.

This clone was seen repeatedly, ten times or more. The V gene is TRBV4-2, the J gene TRBJ2-3, with 7 bases aligning to TRBD2. The junction had 6 bases not matched to a gene; V was cut back by 1 base and J by 2 bases. The CDR3 has 16 amino acids. Germline assignment: CDR1 LGHNA and CDR2 YNFKEQ. The chain's CDR3 is CASSQAASGYTDTQYF. The DNA of the CDR3 is TGTGCCAGCAGCCAAGCGGCTAGCGGATACACAGATACGCAGTATTTT.

This clone was seen ten or more times. CDR3 protein: CASSQAYNEQFF. CDR3 bases: TGTGCCAGCAGCCAGGCTTACAATGAGCAGTTCTTC. The V and J genes are TRBV9 and TRBJ2-1, with D uncertain. The CDR3 length is 12 residues. With 4 bases removed from V and 4 bases from J, the gap between germline ends came to 6 bases. CDR1 and CDR2 (germline): SGDLS, YYNGEE.

The gene calls are TRBV2 and TRBJ1-2; 7 bases map to TRBD1. The CDR3 spans 18 residues. Losses at the gene ends were 3 bases for V and 10 bases for J; bases not matched to a gene: 23. Germline V gene sequence: CDR1 SNHLY, CDR2 FYNNEI. The CDR3 DNA reads as TGTGCCAGCAGTGAGGACTCAAGGACAGGCCCCTTCCTATTTGTCTACACCTTC. Translation: CASSEDSRTGPFLFVYTF.